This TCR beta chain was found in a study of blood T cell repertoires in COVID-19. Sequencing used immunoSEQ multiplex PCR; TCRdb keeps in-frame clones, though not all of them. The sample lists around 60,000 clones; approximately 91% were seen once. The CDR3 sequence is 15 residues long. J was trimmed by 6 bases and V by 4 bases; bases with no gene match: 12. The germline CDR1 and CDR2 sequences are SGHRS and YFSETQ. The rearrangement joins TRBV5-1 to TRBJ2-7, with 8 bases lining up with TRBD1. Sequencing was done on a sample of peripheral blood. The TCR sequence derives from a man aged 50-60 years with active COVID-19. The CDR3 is CASSRQGAVEGEQYF. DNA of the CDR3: TGCGCCAGCAGCCGCCAGGGGGCAGTTGAAGGCGAGCAGTACTTC.